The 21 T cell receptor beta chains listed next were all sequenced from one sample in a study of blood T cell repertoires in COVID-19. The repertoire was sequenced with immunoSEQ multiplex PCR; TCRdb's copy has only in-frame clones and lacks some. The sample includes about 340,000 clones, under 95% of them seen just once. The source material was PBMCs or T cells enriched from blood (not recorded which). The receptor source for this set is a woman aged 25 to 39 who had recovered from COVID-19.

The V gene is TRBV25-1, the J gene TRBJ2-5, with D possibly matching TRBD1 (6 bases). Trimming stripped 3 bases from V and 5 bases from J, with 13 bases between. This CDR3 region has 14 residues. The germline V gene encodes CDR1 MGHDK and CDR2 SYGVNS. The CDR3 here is CASSDRQVGETQYF. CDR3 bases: TGTGCCAGCAGTGACCGACAGGTCGGGGAGACCCAGTACTTC.

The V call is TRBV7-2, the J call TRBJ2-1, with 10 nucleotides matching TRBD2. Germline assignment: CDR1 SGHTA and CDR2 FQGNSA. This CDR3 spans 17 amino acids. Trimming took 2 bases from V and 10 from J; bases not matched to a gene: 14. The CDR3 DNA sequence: TGTGCCAGCAGCTTATCCAGCGGGGGGGGTCTTTTTGCCGAGCAGTTCTTC. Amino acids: CASSLSSGGGLFAEQFF.

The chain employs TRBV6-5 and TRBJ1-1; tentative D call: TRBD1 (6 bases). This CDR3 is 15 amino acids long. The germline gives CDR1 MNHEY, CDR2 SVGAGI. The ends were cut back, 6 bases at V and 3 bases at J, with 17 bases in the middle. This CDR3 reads CASRSFGTIHTEAFF. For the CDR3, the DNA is TGTGCCAGCAGATCGTTCGGGACAATACACACTGAAGCTTTCTTT.

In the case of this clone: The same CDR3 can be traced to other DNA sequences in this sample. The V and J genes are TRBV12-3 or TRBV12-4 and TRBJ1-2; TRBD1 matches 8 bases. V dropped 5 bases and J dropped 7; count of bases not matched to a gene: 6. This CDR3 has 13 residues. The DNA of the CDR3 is TGTGCCAGCAGTCCGCGGACAGGGACTGGCTACACCTTC. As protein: CASSPRTGTGYTF.

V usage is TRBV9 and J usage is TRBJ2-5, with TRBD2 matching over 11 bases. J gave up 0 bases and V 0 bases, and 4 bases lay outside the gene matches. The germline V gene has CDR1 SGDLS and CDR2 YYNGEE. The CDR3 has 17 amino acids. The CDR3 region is CASSVGPSGGYQETQYF. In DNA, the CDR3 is TGTGCCAGCAGCGTAGGCCCTAGCGGGGGGTACCAAGAGACCCAGTACTTC.

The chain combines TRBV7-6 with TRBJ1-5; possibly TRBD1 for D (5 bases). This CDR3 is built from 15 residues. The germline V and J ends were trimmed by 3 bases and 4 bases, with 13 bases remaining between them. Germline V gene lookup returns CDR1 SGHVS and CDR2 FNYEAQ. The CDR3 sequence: CASSFGQGHNQPQHF. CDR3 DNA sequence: TGTGCCAGCAGCTTTGGGCAGGGCCATAATCAGCCCCAGCATTTT.

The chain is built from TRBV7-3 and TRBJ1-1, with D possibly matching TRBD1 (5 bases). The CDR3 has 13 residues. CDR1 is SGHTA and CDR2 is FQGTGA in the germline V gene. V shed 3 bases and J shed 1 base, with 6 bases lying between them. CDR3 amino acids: CASSLTENTEAFF. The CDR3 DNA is TGTGCCAGCAGCTTGACAGAGAACACTGAAGCTTTCTTT.

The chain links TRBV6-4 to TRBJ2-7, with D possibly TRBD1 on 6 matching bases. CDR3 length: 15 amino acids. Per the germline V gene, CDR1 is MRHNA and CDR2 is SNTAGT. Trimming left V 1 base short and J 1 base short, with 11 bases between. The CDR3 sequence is CASSDLSQGSYEQYF. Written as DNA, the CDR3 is TGTGCCAGCAGTGACTTATCACAGGGATCCTACGAGCAGTACTTC.

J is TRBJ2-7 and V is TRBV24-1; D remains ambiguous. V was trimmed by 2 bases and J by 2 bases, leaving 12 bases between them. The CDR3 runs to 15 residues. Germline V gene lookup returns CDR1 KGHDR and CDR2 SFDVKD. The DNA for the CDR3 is TGTGCCACCAGTGATTCCCGTGTGTCTCCCTACGAGCAGTACTTC. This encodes CATSDSRVSPYEQYF.

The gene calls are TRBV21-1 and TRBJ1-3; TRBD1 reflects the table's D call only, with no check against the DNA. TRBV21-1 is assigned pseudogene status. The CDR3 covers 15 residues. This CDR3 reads CASSKAHRFGNTIYF. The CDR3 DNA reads TGTGCCAGCAGCAAAGCGCACAGATTTGGAAACACCATATATTTT.

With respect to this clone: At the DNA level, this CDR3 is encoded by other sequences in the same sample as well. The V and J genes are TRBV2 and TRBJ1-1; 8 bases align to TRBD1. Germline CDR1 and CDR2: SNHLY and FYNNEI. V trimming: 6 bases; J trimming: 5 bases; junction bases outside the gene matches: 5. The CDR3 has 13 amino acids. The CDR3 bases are TGTGCCAGCAGCGGACAGGGAAGGACTGAAGCTTTCTTT. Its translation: CASSGQGRTEAFF.

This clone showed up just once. DNA for the CDR3: TGTGCCAGCAGCCGAGATAATGAGCAGTTCTTC. Its protein product is CASSRDNEQFF. This chain joins TRBV7-9 and TRBJ2-1, with D hard to call. Germline V CDR1 and CDR2: SEHNR, FQNEAQ (reference sequence). The V end was cut by 5 bases, the J end by 7 bases, with 6 bases between. The CDR3 covers 11 residues.

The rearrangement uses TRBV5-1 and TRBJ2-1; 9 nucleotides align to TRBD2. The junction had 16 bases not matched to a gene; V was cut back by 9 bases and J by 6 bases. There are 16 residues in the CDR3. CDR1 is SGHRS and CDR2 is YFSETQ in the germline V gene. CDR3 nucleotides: TGCGCCACCGGTGGGACCCGGCGGGAGGGACCCAATGAGCAGTTCTTC. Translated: CATGGTRREGPNEQFF.

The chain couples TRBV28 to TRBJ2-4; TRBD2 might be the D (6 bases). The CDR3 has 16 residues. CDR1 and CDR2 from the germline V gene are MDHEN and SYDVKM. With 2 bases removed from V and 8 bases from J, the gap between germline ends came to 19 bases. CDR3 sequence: CASSLQGGVGQDIQYF. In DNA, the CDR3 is TGTGCCAGCAGTTTACAAGGAGGGGTTGGGCAGGACATTCAGTACTTC.

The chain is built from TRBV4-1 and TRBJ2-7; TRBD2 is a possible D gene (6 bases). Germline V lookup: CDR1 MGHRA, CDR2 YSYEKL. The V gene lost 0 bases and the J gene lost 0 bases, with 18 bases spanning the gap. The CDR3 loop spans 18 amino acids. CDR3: CASSQDKNGGPSSYEQYF. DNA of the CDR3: TGCGCCAGCAGCCAAGATAAGAACGGGGGACCGAGCTCCTACGAGCAGTACTTC.

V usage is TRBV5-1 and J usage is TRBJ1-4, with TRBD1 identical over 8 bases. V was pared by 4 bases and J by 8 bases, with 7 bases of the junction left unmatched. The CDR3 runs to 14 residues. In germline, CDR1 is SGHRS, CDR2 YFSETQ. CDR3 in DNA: TGCGCCAGCAGCGCCGGACAGGGACACGAAAAACTGTTTTTT. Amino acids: CASSAGQGHEKLFF.

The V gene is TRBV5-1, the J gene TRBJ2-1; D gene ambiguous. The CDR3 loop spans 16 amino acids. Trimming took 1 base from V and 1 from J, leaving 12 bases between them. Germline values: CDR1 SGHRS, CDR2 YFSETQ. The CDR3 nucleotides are TGCGCCAGCAGCTTGTCTTCCCCAGATTCCTACAATGAGCAGTTCTTC. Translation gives CASSLSSPDSYNEQFF.

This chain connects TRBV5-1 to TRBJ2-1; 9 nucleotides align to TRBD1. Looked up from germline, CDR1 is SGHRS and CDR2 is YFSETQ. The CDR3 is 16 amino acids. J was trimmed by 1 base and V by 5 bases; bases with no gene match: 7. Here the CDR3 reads CASSSTGGSSYNEQFF. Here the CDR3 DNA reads TGCGCCAGCAGTTCAACAGGGGGCTCTTCCTACAATGAGCAGTTCTTC.

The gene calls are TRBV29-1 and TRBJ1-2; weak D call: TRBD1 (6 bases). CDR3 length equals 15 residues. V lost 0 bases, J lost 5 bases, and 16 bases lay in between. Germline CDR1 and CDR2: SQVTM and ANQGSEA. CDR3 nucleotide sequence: TGCAGCGTTGAAGATCTTCAGGGGAAAGGTTATGGCTACACCTTC. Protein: CSVEDLQGKGYGYTF.

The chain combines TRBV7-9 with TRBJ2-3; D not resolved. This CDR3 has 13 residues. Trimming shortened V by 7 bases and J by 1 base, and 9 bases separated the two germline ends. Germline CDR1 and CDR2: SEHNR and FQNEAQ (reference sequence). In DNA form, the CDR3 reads TGTGCCAGCATTTTCTCCGGCACAGATACGCAGTATTTT. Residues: CASIFSGTDTQYF.

The CDR3 region is CASRRDRASYNSPLHF. The CDR3, as DNA: TGTGCCAGTAGGAGGGACAGGGCATCCTATAATTCACCCCTCCACTTT. The chain employs TRBV19 and TRBJ1-6; 9 bases line up with TRBD1. The V segment lost 6 bases and the J segment 1 base; nucleotides outside the gene matches: 4. The CDR3 covers 16 residues. Looked up from germline, CDR1 is LNHDA and CDR2 is SQIVND (reference sequence).